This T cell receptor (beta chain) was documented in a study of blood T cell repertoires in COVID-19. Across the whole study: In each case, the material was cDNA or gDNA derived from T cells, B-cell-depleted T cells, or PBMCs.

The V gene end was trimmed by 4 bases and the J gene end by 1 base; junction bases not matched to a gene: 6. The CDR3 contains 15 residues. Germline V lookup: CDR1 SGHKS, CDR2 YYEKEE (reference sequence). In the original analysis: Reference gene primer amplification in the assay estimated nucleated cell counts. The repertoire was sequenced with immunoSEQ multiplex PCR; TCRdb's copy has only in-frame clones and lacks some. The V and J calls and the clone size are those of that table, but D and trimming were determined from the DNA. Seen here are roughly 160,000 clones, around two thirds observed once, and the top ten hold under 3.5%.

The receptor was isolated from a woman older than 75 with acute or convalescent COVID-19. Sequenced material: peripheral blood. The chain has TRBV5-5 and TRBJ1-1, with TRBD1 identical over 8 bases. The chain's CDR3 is CASSPGQGGNTEAFF. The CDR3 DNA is TGTGCCAGCAGCCCCGGACAGGGCGGGAACACTGAAGCTTTCTTT.